The 22 T cell receptor beta chains below come from one sample, sequenced in a study of shared clonotypes between healthy human individuals. Sequenced by immunoSEQ multiplex PCR; TCRdb stores in-frame clones only, minus some. Of around 690,000 clones in the sample, about 90% were seen once. The sample was memory CD8+ T cells from PBMCs. Subset of the sample: CD45RO+ cells pooled with CCR7-negative TemRA cells. All receptors come from a man younger than 35 in good health. Some clones in this sample may be carry-over from other donors' samples.

V is TRBV28 and J is TRBJ1-5; no clear D. This CDR3 has 14 residues. Looked up from germline, CDR1 is MDHEN and CDR2 is SYDVKM. V lost 6 bases and J 2 bases, leaving 11 bases between the germline ends. CDR3 amino acids: CASSPLRGNQPQHF. CDR3 sequence (DNA): TGTGCCAGCAGCCCTTTGAGGGGCAATCAGCCCCAGCATTTT.

The count of this clone is one. The chain recombines TRBV19 with TRBJ1-5, with 9 bases matching TRBD1. CDR3 length: 15 residues. Trimming at V came to 7 bases and at J to 4 bases, leaving 8 bases not matched to a gene. Germline CDR1 LNHDA, CDR2 SQIVND (reference sequence). The CDR3 coding sequence is TGTGCCAGTACCAGCCCGGGACAGGGTAATCAGCCCCAGCATTTT. Its translation is CASTSPGQGNQPQHF.

The rearrangement joins TRBV27 to TRBJ2-7, with TRBD2 matching 7 bases. J gave up 2 bases and V 7 bases, and 8 bases lay outside the gene matches. Germline V CDR1 and CDR2: MNHEY, SMNVEV (reference sequence). The CDR3 is made up of 14 amino acids. The CDR3 DNA is TGTGCCAGCAACCCTAGCGGACCTACCTACGAGCAGTACTTC. Translation: CASNPSGPTYEQYF.

The V gene is TRBV2, the J gene TRBJ2-1; TRBD1 agrees at 7 bases. This CDR3 is built from 15 residues. V shed 6 bases and J 2 bases; nucleotides not matched to a gene: 7. Germline loops: CDR1 SNHLY, CDR2 FYNNEI. The CDR3 reads CASRATGFTYNEQFF. The DNA for the CDR3 is TGTGCCAGCAGGGCGACAGGGTTTACCTACAATGAGCAGTTCTTC.

The rearrangement links TRBV29-1 to TRBJ1-2; 8 bases fit TRBD1. The length of the CDR3 is 17 residues. J lost 5 bases, V lost 6 bases, and 20 bases had no gene match. CDR1 is SQVTM and CDR2 is ANQGSEA in the germline V gene. The CDR3 coding sequence is TGCAGCGTAGCGCAGGTACAGGGGGATGTTTCCCCATATGGCTACACCTTC. It encodes CSVAQVQGDVSPYGYTF.

This chain joins TRBV28 and TRBJ2-1; maybe TRBD2 (6 bases). The CDR3 length is 15 residues. Germline CDR1 is MDHEN and CDR2 is SYDVKM. The V end was cut by 8 bases, the J end by 9 bases, with 23 bases between. CDR3 nucleotide sequence: TGTGCCAGCTGGGCCCGAGGGTTTGGGACTGGTGAGCAGTTCTTC. Residues: CASWARGFGTGEQFF.

This clone was seen many times. Other nucleotide sequences from this sample produce the same CDR3. The chain couples TRBV6-1 to TRBJ2-7; tentative D call: TRBD1 (6 bases). The CDR3 extends over 15 amino acids. CDR1 MNHNS and CDR2 SASEGT come from the germline V gene. With 1 base removed from V and 2 bases from J, the gap between germline ends came to 12 bases. The CDR3 sequence: CASSEELAGAYEQYF. In DNA form, the CDR3 reads TGTGCCAGCAGTGAAGAGTTGGCAGGGGCCTACGAGCAGTACTTC.

The V gene is TRBV27, the J gene TRBJ2-1; 10 nucleotides match TRBD1. The CDR3 is 16 amino acids. The V and J ends lost 7 bases and 5 bases, in that order; junction bases with no gene match: 11. CDR1 is MNHEY, CDR2 SMNVEV, per germline (reference sequence). CDR3 residues: CASKSPGTGAHNEQFF. The CDR3 region has the DNA TGTGCCAGCAAATCTCCGGGGACAGGGGCTCACAATGAGCAGTTCTTC.

Here the CDR3 reads CASSPGNSPLHF. The CDR3, as DNA: TGCGCCAGCAGCCCTGGGAATTCACCCCTCCACTTT. The genes are TRBV4-1 and TRBJ1-6; D is uncertain. Trimming took 4 bases from V and 7 from J, leaving 5 bases between them. The germline V gene has CDR1 MGHRA and CDR2 YSYEKL. The CDR3 sequence is 12 residues long.

V usage is TRBV5-1 and J usage is TRBJ2-7, with 9 positions matching TRBD1. Germline V gene data show CDR1 as SGHRS and CDR2 as YFSETQ. The V gene end was trimmed by 1 base and the J gene end by 0 bases; junction bases not matched to a gene: 5. The CDR3 sequence is 16 residues long. CDR3 DNA sequence: TGCGCCAGCAGCTTGTATTGGGACAGGGACTCCTACGAGCAGTACTTC. Translated, it gives CASSLYWDRDSYEQYF. Variable domain in full (rest from reference TRBV5-1 and TRBJ2-7): KAGVTQTPRYLIKTRGQQVTLSCSPISGHRSVSWYQQTPGQGLQFLFEYFSETQRNKGNFPGRFSGRQFSNSRSEMNVSTLELGDSALYLCASSLYWDRDSYEQYFGPGTRLTVT.

This clone has a single count. CDR3 residues: CASSPYRGHYGYTF. DNA for the CDR3: TGTGCCAGCAGTCCCTACAGGGGCCACTATGGCTACACCTTC. The rearrangement links TRBV27 to TRBJ1-2, with TRBD1 identical over 7 bases. This CDR3 region has 14 residues. J gave up 3 bases and V 5 bases, and 6 bases lay outside the gene matches. In germline, CDR1 is MNHEY, CDR2 SMNVEV (reference sequence).

The chain uses TRBV27 and TRBJ2-3; 8 nucleotides agree with TRBD2. The CDR3 is 15 residues long. The ends lost 3 bases at V and 4 bases at J; junction bases unmatched: 6. Germline V gives CDR1 MNHEY, CDR2 SMNVEV (reference sequence). The CDR3 region is CASSFQGRGADTQYF. The CDR3 DNA reads as TGTGCCAGCAGTTTCCAGGGGCGGGGGGCAGATACGCAGTATTTT.

The chain carries TRBV7-8 and TRBJ1-2; D is unresolved. Germline lookup yields CDR1 SGHVS and CDR2 FQNEAQ. This CDR3 comprises 14 residues. Trimming took 0 bases from V and 3 from J, leaving 8 bases between them. The DNA for the CDR3 is TGTGCCAGCAGCTTAGCCTCCGGGGACTATGGCTACACCTTC. Protein sequence: CASSLASGDYGYTF.

The J gene is TRBJ2-1, the V gene TRBV9; 7 nucleotides line up with TRBD2. V dropped 4 bases and J dropped 0; count of bases not matched to a gene: 13. CDR1 and CDR2 from the germline V gene are SGDLS and YYNGEE. The CDR3 is 18 residues long. The CDR3 region has the DNA TGTGCCAGCAGCAACCCTTTGGGAGGCGGGAGCTCCTACAATGAGCAGTTCTTC. This gives the protein CASSNPLGGGSSYNEQFF.

This clone was seen a handful of times. V gene TRBV28 combines with J gene TRBJ2-5; 10 bases align to TRBD2. The germline V gene encodes CDR1 MDHEN and CDR2 SYDVKM. The CDR3 totals 17 residues. V dropped 6 bases and J dropped 5; count of bases not matched to a gene: 15. The CDR3 DNA is TGTGCCAGCAGCGACCTGGGAGCGGGAGGGATGGGGGAGACCCAGTACTTC. Translating it yields CASSDLGAGGMGETQYF. The full variable domain, rest sourced from reference TRBV28 and TRBJ2-5, is DVKVTQSSRYLVKRTGEKVFLECVQDMDHENMFWYRQDPGLGLRLIYFSYDVKMKEKGDIPEGYSVSREKKERFSLILESASTNQTSMYLCASSDLGAGGMGETQYFGPGTRLLVL.

This sequence joins TRBV11-2 and TRBJ1-1; TRBD1 aligns across 7 bases. The V segment lost 1 base and the J segment 5 bases; nucleotides outside the gene matches: 10. CDR1 and CDR2 (germline): SGHAT, FQNNGV. The CDR3 is made up of 16 amino acids. CDR3 sequence: CASSLGPTGFRTEAFF. CDR3 DNA: TGTGCCAGCAGCTTAGGCCCGACAGGGTTTAGGACTGAAGCTTTCTTT.

J is TRBJ2-7 and V is TRBV6-9, with 9 bases that match TRBD1. The germline gives CDR1 MNHGY, CDR2 SVAAGI. V was clipped by 3 bases and J by 5 bases; unmatched bases: 5. This CDR3 region has 14 residues. The CDR3 nucleotides are TGTGCCAGCAGTTACCGGGACAGGGTCCACGAGCAGTACTTC. It encodes CASSYRDRVHEQYF.

The J gene is TRBJ1-1, the V gene TRBV19, with a possible D match to TRBD1 (5 bases). CDR1 is LNHDA and CDR2 is SQIVND in the germline V gene (reference sequence). The V and J ends lost 4 bases and 2 bases respectively, with 8 bases between them. This CDR3 is built from 13 residues. The CDR3 DNA reads TGTGCCAGTAGTACTGGGGACAACACTGAAGCTTTCTTT. This codes for CASSTGDNTEAFF.

This chain joins TRBV29-1 and TRBJ2-5, with a possible D match to TRBD2 (5 bases). Germline lookup yields CDR1 SQVTM and CDR2 ANQGSEA. This CDR3 contains 11 residues. Trimming shortened V by 3 bases and J by 9 bases, and 11 bases separated the two germline ends. DNA for the CDR3: TGCAGCGTTGAGACTTCCGGGGCCCAGTACTTC. This translates into CSVETSGAQYF. The whole variable domain, remainder taken from reference TRBV29-1 and TRBJ2-5, is SAVISQKPSRDICQRGTSLTIQCQVDSQVTMMFWYRQQPGQSLTLIATANQGSEATYESGFVIDKFPISRPNLTFSTLTVSNMSPEDSSIYLCSVETSGAQYFGPGTRLLVL.

The chain joins TRBV28 to TRBJ2-1, with TRBD1 matching 7 bases. This CDR3 has 17 residues. With V trimmed by 5 bases and J by 3 bases, 13 bases remained unmatched. The germline CDR1 and CDR2 sequences are MDHEN and SYDVKM. This CDR3 is CASSNPTPGTDYNEQFF. CDR3 nucleotide sequence: TGTGCCAGCAGTAACCCGACCCCCGGGACAGACTACAATGAGCAGTTCTTC.

V gene TRBV4-1 combines with J gene TRBJ2-2; the D gene is possibly TRBD1 (5 bases). Germline-derived CDR1 and CDR2 are MGHRA and YSYEKL. The CDR3 consists of 16 residues. Deletions cut 1 base from V and 5 bases from J, with 14 bases between. CDR3 bases: TGCGCCAGCAGCCAAGGGGCAGGGTTGAGTACCGGGGAGCTGTTTTTT. Translation: CASSQGAGLSTGELFF.

V gene TRBV10-3 combines with J gene TRBJ2-1; D possibly corresponds to TRBD2 (6 bases). The V end was cut by 0 bases, the J end by 6 bases, with 18 bases between. Germline CDR1 is ENHRY and CDR2 is SYGVKD. The CDR3 has 17 residues. The CDR3: CAISESTGDLSINEQFF. Here the CDR3 DNA reads TGTGCCATCAGTGAGTCCACTGGGGACTTATCGATCAATGAGCAGTTCTTC.